The 15 T cell receptor beta chains given below trace back to one sample, sequenced in a study of type 1 and type 2 diabetes patients. PCR was run on genomic DNA. A primer set of 30 forward and 13 reverse primers amplified the CDR3. TCRdb recomputed calls from the multiplex PCR reads with MiXCR, one row per CDR3 protein. The sample lists under 300,000 distinct CDR3 sequences; over 45% were seen once. The sample consisted of peripheral blood mononuclear cells (PBMCs). The receptors were gathered from a man aged 18 to 29 with type 2 diabetes.

The chain has TRBV6-5 and TRBJ1-2, with unresolved D. Trimming took 6 bases from V and 5 from J, leaving 19 bases between them. The germline V gene has CDR1 MNHEY and CDR2 SVGAGI. CDR3 size: 15 residues. CDR3 DNA: TGTGCCAGCAGATCTCGTCCGGGAGCCGCGTATGGCTACACCTTC. Translated, it gives CASRSRPGAAYGYTF.

This clonotype was counted a single time. The V call is TRBV7-3, the J call TRBJ2-3, with 10 bases aligning to TRBD1. The CDR3 runs to 16 residues. J lost 1 base, V lost 2 bases, and 3 bases had no gene match. Germline V gene sequence: CDR1 SGHTA, CDR2 FQGTGA. This chain's CDR3 is CASSLDGTGGTDTQYF. The CDR3 DNA follows: TGTGCCAGCAGCTTAGATGGGACAGGGGGCACAGATACGCAGTATTTT.

This clonotype occurred a few times. The J gene is TRBJ2-5, the V gene TRBV12-3 or TRBV12-4, with TRBD2 as a possible D gene (6 bases). CDR3 length: 17 amino acids. The V end was cut by 3 bases, the J end by 3 bases, with 20 bases between. CDR3 residues: CASSFRPRDSLKETQYF. The CDR3, as DNA: TGTGCCAGCAGTTTCCGACCTCGGGACTCTCTAAAAGAGACCCAGTACTTC.

In regard to this clonotype: One end of the junction fails to match germline, which may point to a read error. The CDR3 sequence: CASSLTGQVADTQYF. DNA for the CDR3: TGTGCTAGCAGCTTAACAGGGCAAGTGGCAGATACGCAGTATTTT. The chain links TRBV7-7 to TRBJ2-3; D is possibly TRBD1 (6 bases). Germline CDR1 SSHAT, CDR2 FNYEAQ (reference sequence). This CDR3 region has 15 residues. The variable domain in full, completed from reference TRBV7-7 and TRBJ2-3, reads GAGVSQSPRYKVTKRGQDVTLRCDPISSHATLYWYQQALGQGPEFLTYFNYEAQPDKSGLPSDRFSAERPEGSISTLTIQRTEQRDSAMYRCASSLTGQVADTQYFGPGTRLTVL.

The CDR3 DNA reads TGTGCCATCAGTGAGGACAGGGGGCGGGATTCACCCCTCCACTTT. It specifies CAISEDRGRDSPLHF. V and J are TRBV10-3 and TRBJ1-6, with 10 bases identical to TRBD1. J lost 8 bases, V lost 2 bases, and 3 bases had no gene match. Per germline, CDR1 ENHRY and CDR2 SYGVKD. There are 15 residues in the CDR3.

This chain uses TRBV24-1 with TRBJ1-3, with D uncertain. The V end lost 4 bases, the J end lost 0 bases, and 6 bases lay between the germline ends. This CDR3 has 14 amino acids. Germline CDR1 KGHDR, CDR2 SFDVKD. The CDR3 DNA is TGTGCCACCAGTGAAGACGGCTCTGGAAACACCATATATTTT. Residues: CATSEDGSGNTIYF.

The V gene is TRBV20-1, the J gene TRBJ2-7, with D uncertain. Trimming stripped 2 bases from V and 5 bases from J, with 7 bases between. This CDR3 region has 11 residues. Looked up from germline, CDR1 is DFQATT and CDR2 is SNEGSKA (reference sequence). CDR3 residues: CSARILDEQYF. The CDR3 coding sequence is TGCAGTGCTAGAATTCTGGACGAGCAGTACTTC.

The table lists this clonotype with a few counts. This rearrangement joins TRBV20-1 to TRBJ1-1; weak D call: TRBD1 (5 bases). Trimming took 6 bases from V and 4 from J, leaving 21 bases between them. Looked up from germline, CDR1 is DFQATT and CDR2 is SNEGSKA (reference sequence). The CDR3 spans 15 residues. CDR3 amino acids: CSAYQQLGGSTEAFF. The DNA for the CDR3 is TGCAGTGCCTACCAACAGCTTGGGGGGAGCACTGAAGCTTTCTTT.

The table lists this clonotype with a few counts. The rearrangement uses TRBV19 and TRBJ1-1, with D maybe TRBD1 (5 bases). V was pared by 5 bases and J by 1 base, with 14 bases between. This CDR3 is built from 15 residues. Germline lookup yields CDR1 LNHDA and CDR2 SQIVND (reference sequence). CDR3 loop: CASSWRATGNTEAFF. The CDR3 nucleotides are TGTGCCAGTAGTTGGAGGGCAACAGGGAACACTGAAGCTTTCTTT.

The chain joins TRBV9 to TRBJ1-4; tentatively, D is TRBD1 (5 bases). Germline-derived CDR1 and CDR2 are SGDLS and YYNGEE. CDR3 length: 16 residues. V was shortened by 4 bases and J by 7 bases, with 20 bases between the two germline ends. As DNA, the CDR3 is TGTGCCAGCAGCCTCTCGAAAGGGGCATTTGGTGAAAAACTGTTTTTT. It codes for CASSLSKGAFGEKLFF.

A few counts support this clonotype. CDR3 bases: TGCAGCGTTGCTCGGGACTTAGGCACAGATACGCAGTATTTT. Its protein product is CSVARDLGTDTQYF. This chain links TRBV29-1 with TRBJ2-3; D is perhaps TRBD2 (6 bases). The CDR3 runs 14 residues. Deletions cut 4 bases from V and 1 base from J, with 12 bases between. From germline, CDR1 is SQVTM and CDR2 ANQGSEA.

The gene calls are TRBV6-4 and TRBJ2-1; no clear D. V lost 2 bases to trimming and J lost 13 bases, with 9 bases between them. The CDR3 has 11 amino acids. Germline loops: CDR1 MRHNA, CDR2 SNTAGT. CDR3 DNA sequence: TGTGCCAGCAGTGACGGTGCGCTACAGTTCTTC. This gives the protein CASSDGALQFF.

Of note for this clonotype: Mismatch with germline at one junction end may stem from a read error. The chain recombines TRBV5-1 with TRBJ1-5; D unclear. Per germline, CDR1 SGHRS and CDR2 YFSETQ. This CDR3 spans 14 amino acids. CDR3 sequence (DNA): TGTGCCAGCAGCTTTCAGGCAGATAATCAGCCCCAGCATTTT. This translates into CASSFQADNQPQHF. Drawing the rest from reference TRBV5-1 and TRBJ1-5, the complete variable domain is KAGVTQTPRYLIKTRGQQVTLSCSPISGHRSVSWYQQTPGQGLQFLFEYFSETQRNKGNFPGRFSGRQFSNSRSEMNVSTLELGDSALYLCASSFQADNQPQHFGDGTRLSIL.

This clonotype was counted between two and nine times. The chain has TRBV27 and TRBJ1-4, with D possibly TRBD1 on 5 matching bases. There are 15 residues in the CDR3. Germline CDR1 MNHEY, CDR2 SMNVEV (reference sequence). Deletions cut 7 bases from V and 2 bases from J, with 14 bases between. The CDR3: CASTPSGNTNEKLFF. For the CDR3, the DNA is TGTGCCAGCACACCCTCAGGGAATACTAATGAAAAACTGTTTTTT. Together with reference TRBV27 and TRBJ1-4, the CDR3 gives the full variable domain: EAQVTQNPRYLITVTGKKLTVTCSQNMNHEYMSWYRQDPGLGLRQIYYSMNVEVTDKGDVPEGYKVSRKEKRNFPLILESPSPNQTSLYFCASTPSGNTNEKLFFGSGTQLSVL.

The table lists this clonotype with a few counts. V usage is TRBV2 and J usage is TRBJ2-5; 9 bases are shared with TRBD1. Germline values: CDR1 SNHLY, CDR2 FYNNEI. V was pared by 5 bases and J by 4 bases, with 5 bases of the junction left unmatched. This CDR3 is 14 amino acids long. CDR3 bases: TGTGCCAGCAGTCGGGACAGGGTCGGAGAGACCCAGTACTTC. Protein sequence: CASSRDRVGETQYF.